A single sample gave rise to the 10 T cell receptor beta chains below, sequenced in a study of T-cell memory formation after mild COVID-19. TCRdb re-analysed the 5' RACE reads in MiXCR, keeping a single row per CDR3 protein. The sample records 350,000 to 500,000 distinct CDR3 sequences, more than 20% being singletons. The sequenced material came from PBMCs or a T cell subset sorted from them (not recorded which). The receptors were sampled from an adult woman who had mild COVID-19 (a few samples of this study predate the infection). Cell type and time point are not known.

The chain is built from TRBV12-3 or TRBV12-4 and TRBJ1-4; no clear D gene. This CDR3 is 14 amino acids long. V gave up 4 bases and J gave up 5 bases, with 11 bases separating them. For the CDR3, the DNA is TGTGCCAGCAGTTCGAGTGGCCCGAATGAAAAACTGTTTTTT. Its protein product is CASSSSGPNEKLFF.

The gene calls are TRBV24-1 and TRBJ2-1; D may be TRBD1 (5 bases). V lost 4 bases and J lost 10, with 7 bases in between. The CDR3 is made up of 11 amino acids. Germline V lookup: CDR1 KGHDR, CDR2 SFDVKD. The CDR3 nucleotides read TGTGCCACCAGTGAGTCAGGGGAGCAGTTCTTC. Protein product: CATSESGEQFF.

The chain is built from TRBV24-1 and TRBJ2-5; TRBD1 matches 8 bases. V lost 0 bases, J lost 4 bases, and 6 bases stayed unmatched. This CDR3 comprises 16 residues. CDR1 is KGHDR, CDR2 SFDVKD, per germline. The chain's CDR3 is CATSDLGQGGAETQYF. The CDR3 DNA follows: TGTGCCACCAGTGATTTGGGACAGGGCGGTGCAGAGACCCAGTACTTC.

The rearrangement links TRBV7-6 to TRBJ2-1, with D perhaps given as TRBD1 or TRBD2 (5 bases each). Trimming stripped 5 bases from V and 5 bases from J, with 16 bases between. Looked up from germline, CDR1 is SGHVS and CDR2 is FNYEAQ. The CDR3 length is 15 residues. The CDR3 DNA sequence: TGTGCCAGCAGCCAAGAGGGGTCCCTGAACAATGAGCAGTTCTTC. Translating it yields CASSQEGSLNNEQFF.

V usage is TRBV3-1 and J usage is TRBJ1-6; 8 nucleotides match TRBD1. The CDR3 covers 17 residues. CDR1 LGHDT and CDR2 YNNKEL come from the germline V gene (reference sequence). V lost 0 bases and J lost 10; bases outside the gene matches: 11. CDR3 DNA sequence: TGTGCCAGCAGCCAAGATTTCCATAGGACAGGGCGGTCACCCCTCCACTTT. It translates to CASSQDFHRTGRSPLHF.

In this sample, this clonotype turned up a few times. CDR3: CASSPRPGLRNSPLHF. In nucleotides, the CDR3 is TGTGCCAGCAGCCCGCGGCCGGGGCTGAGGAATTCACCCCTCCACTTT. The V call is TRBV7-2, the J call TRBJ1-6; D might be TRBD1 (5 bases). V was shortened by 5 bases and J by 7 bases, with 18 bases between the two germline ends. The CDR3 is 16 residues long. Germline lookup yields CDR1 SGHTA and CDR2 FQGNSA. Full variable domain (remainder filled in from reference TRBV7-2 and TRBJ1-6): GAGVSQSPSNKVTEKGKDVELRCDPISGHTALYWYRQSLGQGLEFLIYFQGNSAPDKSGLPSDRFSAERTGGSVSTLTIQRTQQEDSAVYLCASSPRPGLRNSPLHFGNGTRLTVT.

In this sample, this clonotype turned up a few times. This sequence joins TRBV6-5 and TRBJ2-5, with a tentative D call TRBD1 (5 bases). Germline CDR1 reads MNHEY; CDR2 reads SVGAGI. Deletions cut 6 bases from V and 5 bases from J, with 22 bases between. CDR3 length equals 16 residues. CDR3 nucleotide sequence: TGTGCCAGCAGCCAGCTTTCTTTAAGGAAGGGGGAGACCCAGTACTTC. It translates to CASSQLSLRKGETQYF.

The V gene is TRBV20-1, the J gene TRBJ1-1; no reliable D call. Per the germline V gene, CDR1 is DFQATT and CDR2 is SNEGSKA (reference sequence). The V end was cut by 1 base, the J end by 1 base, with 4 bases between. The CDR3 has 12 residues. CDR3 nucleotide sequence: TGCAGTGCTAGAGGCGGGAACACTGAAGCTTTCTTT. Translation gives CSARGGNTEAFF.

This clonotype occurred many times. The chain uses TRBV29-1 and TRBJ1-1; D uncertain. This CDR3 has 14 residues. Trimming left V 0 bases short and J 1 base short, with 9 bases between. The V gene's germline CDR1 is SQVTM and CDR2 ANQGSEA. The CDR3 loop is CSVEDQASNTEAFF. The CDR3 region has the DNA TGCAGCGTTGAAGATCAGGCGTCGAACACTGAAGCTTTCTTT.

The chain employs TRBV6-5 and TRBJ1-1; 10 bases match TRBD1. Germline V gene lookup returns CDR1 MNHEY and CDR2 SVGAGI. The CDR3 spans 14 residues. Trimming took 7 bases from V and 10 from J; bases not matched to a gene: 12. This CDR3 is CASTAYRTGGTAFF. The CDR3 nucleotides are TGTGCCAGCACCGCCTACCGGACAGGGGGGACAGCTTTCTTT.